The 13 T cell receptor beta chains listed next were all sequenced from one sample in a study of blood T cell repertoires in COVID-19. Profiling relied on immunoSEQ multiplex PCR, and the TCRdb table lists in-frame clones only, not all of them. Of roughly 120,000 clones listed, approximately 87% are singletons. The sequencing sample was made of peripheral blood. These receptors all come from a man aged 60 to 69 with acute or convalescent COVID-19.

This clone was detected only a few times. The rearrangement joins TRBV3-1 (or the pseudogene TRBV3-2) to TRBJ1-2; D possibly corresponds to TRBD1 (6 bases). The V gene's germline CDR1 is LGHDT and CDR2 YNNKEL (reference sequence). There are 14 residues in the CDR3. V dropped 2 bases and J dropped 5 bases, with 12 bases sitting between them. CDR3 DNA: TGTGCCAGCAGCCAATTTACAGGGTATTATGGCTACACCTTC. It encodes CASSQFTGYYGYTF.

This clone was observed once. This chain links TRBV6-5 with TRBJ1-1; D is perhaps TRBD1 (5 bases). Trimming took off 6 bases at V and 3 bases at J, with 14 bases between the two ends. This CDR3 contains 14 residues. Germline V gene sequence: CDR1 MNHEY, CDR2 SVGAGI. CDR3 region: CASSPTGGDTEAFF. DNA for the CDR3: TGTGCCAGCAGCCCGACCGGGGGGGACACTGAAGCTTTCTTT.

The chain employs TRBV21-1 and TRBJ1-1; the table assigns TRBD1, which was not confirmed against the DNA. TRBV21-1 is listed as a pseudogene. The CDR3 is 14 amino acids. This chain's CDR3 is CASPKTGENTEAFF. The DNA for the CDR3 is TGTGCCAGCCCCAAGACAGGGGAGAACACTGAAGCTTTCTTT.

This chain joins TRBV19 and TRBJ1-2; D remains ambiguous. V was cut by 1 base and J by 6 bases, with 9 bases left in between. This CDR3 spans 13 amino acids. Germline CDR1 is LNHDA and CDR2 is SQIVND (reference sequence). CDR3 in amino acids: CASSIGQGNGYTF. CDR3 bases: TGTGCCAGTAGTATAGGACAAGGTAATGGCTACACCTTC. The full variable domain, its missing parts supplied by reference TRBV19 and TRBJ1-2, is DGGITQSPKYLFRKEGQNVTLSCEQNLNHDAMYWYRQDPGQGLRLIYYSQIVNDFQKGDIAEGYSVSREKKESFPLTVTSAQKNPTAFYLCASSIGQGNGYTFGSGTRLTVV.

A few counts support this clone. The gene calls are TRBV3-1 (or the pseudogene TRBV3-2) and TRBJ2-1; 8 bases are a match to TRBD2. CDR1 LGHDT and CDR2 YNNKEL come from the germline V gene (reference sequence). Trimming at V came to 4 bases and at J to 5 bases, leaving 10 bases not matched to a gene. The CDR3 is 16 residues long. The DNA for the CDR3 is TGTGCCAGCAGCCTCCGAGCGGGAGCGGGGCACAATGAGCAGTTCTTC. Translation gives CASSLRAGAGHNEQFF.

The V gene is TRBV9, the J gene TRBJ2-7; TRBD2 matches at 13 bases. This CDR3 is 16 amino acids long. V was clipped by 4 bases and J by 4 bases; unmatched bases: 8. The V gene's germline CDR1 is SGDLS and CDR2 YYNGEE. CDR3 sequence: CASSPRTSGSGYEQYF. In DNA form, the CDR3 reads TGTGCCAGCAGCCCCCGGACTAGCGGGAGCGGGTACGAGCAGTACTTC.

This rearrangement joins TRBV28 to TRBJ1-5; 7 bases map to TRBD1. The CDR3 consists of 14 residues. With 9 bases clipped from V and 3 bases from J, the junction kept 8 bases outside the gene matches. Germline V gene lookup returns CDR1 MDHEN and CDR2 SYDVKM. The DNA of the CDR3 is TGTGCCAGTAAAACCACAGGGGACAATCAGCCCCAGCATTTT. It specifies CASKTTGDNQPQHF.

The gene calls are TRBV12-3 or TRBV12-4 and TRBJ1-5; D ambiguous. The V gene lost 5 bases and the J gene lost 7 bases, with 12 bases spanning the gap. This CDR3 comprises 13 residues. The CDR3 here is CASSIGGGQPQHF. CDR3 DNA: TGTGCCAGCAGTATCGGAGGTGGCCAGCCCCAGCATTTT.

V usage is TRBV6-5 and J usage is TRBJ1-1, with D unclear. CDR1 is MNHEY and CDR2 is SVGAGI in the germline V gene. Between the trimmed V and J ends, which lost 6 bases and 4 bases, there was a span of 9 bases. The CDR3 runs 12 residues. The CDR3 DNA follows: TGTGCCAGCAGCGGAGTAGGCACTGAAGCTTTCTTT. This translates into CASSGVGTEAFF.

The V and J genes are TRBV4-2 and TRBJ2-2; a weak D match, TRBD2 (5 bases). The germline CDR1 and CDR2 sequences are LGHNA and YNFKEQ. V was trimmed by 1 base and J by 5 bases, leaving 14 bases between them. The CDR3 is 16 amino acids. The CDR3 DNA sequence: TGTGCCAGCAGCCAAGCTCGGGGTGGGGAAACCGGGGAGCTGTTTTTT. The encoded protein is CASSQARGGETGELFF.

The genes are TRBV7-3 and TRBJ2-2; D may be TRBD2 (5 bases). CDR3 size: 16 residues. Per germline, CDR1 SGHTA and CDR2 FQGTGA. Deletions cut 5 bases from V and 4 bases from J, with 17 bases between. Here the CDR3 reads CASSPPSVGSTGELFF. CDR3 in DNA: TGTGCCAGCAGCCCCCCCAGCGTTGGGAGCACCGGGGAGCTGTTTTTT.

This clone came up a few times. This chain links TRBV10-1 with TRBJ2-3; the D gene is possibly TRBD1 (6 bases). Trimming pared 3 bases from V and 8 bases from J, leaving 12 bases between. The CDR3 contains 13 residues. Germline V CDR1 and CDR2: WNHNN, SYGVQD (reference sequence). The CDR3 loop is CASSELRGGTQYF. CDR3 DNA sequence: TGCGCCAGCAGTGAACTGAGAGGGGGTACGCAGTATTTT.

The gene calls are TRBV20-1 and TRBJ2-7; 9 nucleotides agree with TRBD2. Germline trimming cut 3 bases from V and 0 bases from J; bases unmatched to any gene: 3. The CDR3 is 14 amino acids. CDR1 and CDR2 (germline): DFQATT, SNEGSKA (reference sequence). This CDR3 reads CSASFSGSSYEQYF. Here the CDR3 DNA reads TGCAGTGCTAGTTTTAGCGGGAGCTCCTACGAGCAGTACTTC.